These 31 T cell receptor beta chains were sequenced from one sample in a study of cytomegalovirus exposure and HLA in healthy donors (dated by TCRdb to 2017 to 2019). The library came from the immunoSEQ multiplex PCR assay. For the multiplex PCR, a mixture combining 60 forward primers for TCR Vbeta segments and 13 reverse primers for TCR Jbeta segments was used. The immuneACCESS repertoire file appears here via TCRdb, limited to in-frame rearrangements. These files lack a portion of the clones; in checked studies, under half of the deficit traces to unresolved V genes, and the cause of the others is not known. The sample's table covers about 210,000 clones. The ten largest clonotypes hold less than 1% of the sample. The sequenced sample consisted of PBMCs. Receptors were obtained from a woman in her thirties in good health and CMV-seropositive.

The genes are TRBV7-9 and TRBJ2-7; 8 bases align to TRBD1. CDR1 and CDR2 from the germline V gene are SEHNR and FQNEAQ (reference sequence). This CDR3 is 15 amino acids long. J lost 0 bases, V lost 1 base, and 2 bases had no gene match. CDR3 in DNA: TGTGCCAGCAGCTTAGGGACAGGGAACTCCTACGAGCAGTACTTC. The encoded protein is CASSLGTGNSYEQYF.

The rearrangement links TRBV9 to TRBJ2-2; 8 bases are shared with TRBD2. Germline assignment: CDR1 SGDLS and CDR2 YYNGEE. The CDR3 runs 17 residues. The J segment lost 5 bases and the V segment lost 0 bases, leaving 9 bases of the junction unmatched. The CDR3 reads CASSVGSSGSITGELFF. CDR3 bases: TGTGCCAGCAGCGTAGGATCGAGCGGGAGTATAACCGGGGAGCTGTTTTTT.

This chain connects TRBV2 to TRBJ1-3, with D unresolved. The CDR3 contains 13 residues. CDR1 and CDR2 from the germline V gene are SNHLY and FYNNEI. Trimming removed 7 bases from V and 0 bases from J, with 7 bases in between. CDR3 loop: CASTASSGNTIYF. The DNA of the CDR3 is TGTGCCAGCACAGCGAGCTCTGGAAACACCATATATTTT.

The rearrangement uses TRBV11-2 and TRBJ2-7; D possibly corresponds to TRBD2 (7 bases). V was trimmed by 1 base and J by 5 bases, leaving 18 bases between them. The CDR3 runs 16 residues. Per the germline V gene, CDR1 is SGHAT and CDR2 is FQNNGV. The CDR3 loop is CASSLGRGGASNEQYF. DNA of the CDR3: TGTGCCAGCAGCTTAGGGAGGGGGGGCGCTTCCAACGAGCAGTACTTC. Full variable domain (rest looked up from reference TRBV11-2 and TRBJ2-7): EAGVAQSPRYKIIEKRQSVAFWCNPISGHATLYWYQQILGQGPKLLIQFQNNGVVDDSQLPKDRFSAERLKGVDSTLKIQPAKLEDSAVYLCASSLGRGGASNEQYFGPGTRLTVT.

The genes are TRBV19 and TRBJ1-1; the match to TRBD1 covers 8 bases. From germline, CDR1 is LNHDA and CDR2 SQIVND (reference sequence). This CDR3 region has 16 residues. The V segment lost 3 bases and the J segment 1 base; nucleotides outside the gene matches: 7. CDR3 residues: CASSMDTGTGNTEAFF. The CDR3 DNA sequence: TGTGCCAGTAGTATGGATACCGGGACAGGGAACACTGAAGCTTTCTTT.

The CDR3 bases are TGCGCCAGCAGCCCAAGGAGCGACCATCGATTGAATGAGCAGTTCTTC. This translates into CASSPRSDHRLNEQFF. The V and J genes are TRBV4-1 and TRBJ2-1, with unresolved D. V lost 4 bases, J lost 7 bases, and 20 bases lay in between. This CDR3 contains 16 residues. Germline-derived CDR1 and CDR2 are MGHRA and YSYEKL.

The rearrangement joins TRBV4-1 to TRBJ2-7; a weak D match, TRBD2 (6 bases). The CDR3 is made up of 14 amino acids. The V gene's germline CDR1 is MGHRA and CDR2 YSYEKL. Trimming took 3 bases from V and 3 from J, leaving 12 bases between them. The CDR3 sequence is CASSQGTGNYEQYF. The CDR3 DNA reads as TGCGCCAGCAGCCAGGGGACTGGGAACTACGAGCAGTACTTC.

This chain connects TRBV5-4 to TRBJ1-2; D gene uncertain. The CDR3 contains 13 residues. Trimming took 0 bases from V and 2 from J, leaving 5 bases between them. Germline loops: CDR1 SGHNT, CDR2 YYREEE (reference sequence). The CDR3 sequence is CASSLVRNYGYTF. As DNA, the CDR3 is TGTGCCAGCAGCTTGGTACGGAACTATGGCTACACCTTC.

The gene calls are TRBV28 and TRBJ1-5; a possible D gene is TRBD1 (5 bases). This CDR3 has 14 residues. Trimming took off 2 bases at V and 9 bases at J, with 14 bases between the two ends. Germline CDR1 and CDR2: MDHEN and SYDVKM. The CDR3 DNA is TGTGCCAGCAGTTTAGAAGGGTCAGGGCGGCCCCAGCATTTT. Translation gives CASSLEGSGRPQHF.

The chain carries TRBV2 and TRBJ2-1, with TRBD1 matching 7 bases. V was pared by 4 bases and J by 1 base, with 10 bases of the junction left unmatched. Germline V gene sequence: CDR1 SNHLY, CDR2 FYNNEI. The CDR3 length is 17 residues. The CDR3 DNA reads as TGTGCCAGCAGTGGTACGGGACAGAAAATTTCCTACAATGAGCAGTTCTTC. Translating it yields CASSGTGQKISYNEQFF.

The CDR3 sequence: CASSETFGGITEAFF. For the CDR3, the DNA is TGTGCCAGCAGTGAAACCTTTGGAGGGATCACTGAAGCTTTCTTT. The chain combines TRBV6-4 with TRBJ1-1; D is uncertain. Germline V gives CDR1 MRHNA, CDR2 SNTAGT. This CDR3 is 15 amino acids long. Trimming cost V 3 bases and J 4 bases, with 15 bases left between them.

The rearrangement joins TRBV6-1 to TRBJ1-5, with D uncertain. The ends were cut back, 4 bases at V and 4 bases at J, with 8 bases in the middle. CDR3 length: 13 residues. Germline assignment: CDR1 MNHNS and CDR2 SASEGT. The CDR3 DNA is TGTGCCAGCAGTGTGAGTATAAATCAGCCCCAGCATTTT. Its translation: CASSVSINQPQHF.

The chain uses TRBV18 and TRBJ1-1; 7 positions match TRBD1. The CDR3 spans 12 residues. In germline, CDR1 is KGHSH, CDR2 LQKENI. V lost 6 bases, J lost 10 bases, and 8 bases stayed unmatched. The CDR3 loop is CASSLDRDPAFF. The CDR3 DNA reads TGTGCCAGCTCGCTTGACAGGGACCCAGCTTTCTTT. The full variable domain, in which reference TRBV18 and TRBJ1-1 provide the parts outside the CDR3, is NAGVMQNPRHLVRRRGQEARLRCSPMKGHSHVYWYRQLPEEGLKFMVYLQKENIIDESGMPKERFSAEFPKEGPSILRIQQVVRGDSAAYFCASSLDRDPAFFGQGTRLTVV.

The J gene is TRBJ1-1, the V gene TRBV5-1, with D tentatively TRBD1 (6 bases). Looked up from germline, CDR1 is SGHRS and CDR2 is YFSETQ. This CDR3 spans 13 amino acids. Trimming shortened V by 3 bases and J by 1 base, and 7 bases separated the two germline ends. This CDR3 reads CASSSQGNTEAFF. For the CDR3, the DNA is TGCGCCAGCAGCTCACAGGGGAACACTGAAGCTTTCTTT.

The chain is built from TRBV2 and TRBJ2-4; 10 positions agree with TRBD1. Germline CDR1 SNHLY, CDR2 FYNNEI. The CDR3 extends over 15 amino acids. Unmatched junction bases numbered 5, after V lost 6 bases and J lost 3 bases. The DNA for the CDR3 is TGTGCCAGCAGGGTAGGACAGGGGGACAAAAACATTCAGTACTTC. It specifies CASRVGQGDKNIQYF.

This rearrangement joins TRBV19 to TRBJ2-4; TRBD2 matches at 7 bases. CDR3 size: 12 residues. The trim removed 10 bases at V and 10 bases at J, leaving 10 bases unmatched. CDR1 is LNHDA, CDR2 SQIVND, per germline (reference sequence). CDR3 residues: CATSLVGGIQYF. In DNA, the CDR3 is TGTGCCACCTCCCTCGTGGGAGGGATTCAGTACTTC.

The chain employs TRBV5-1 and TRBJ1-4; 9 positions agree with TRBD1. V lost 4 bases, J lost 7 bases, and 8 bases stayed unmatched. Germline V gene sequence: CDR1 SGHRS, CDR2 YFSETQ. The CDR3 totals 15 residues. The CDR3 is CASSRDRDAGEKLFF. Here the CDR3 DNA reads TGCGCCAGCAGCAGGGACAGGGACGCTGGTGAAAAACTGTTTTTT.

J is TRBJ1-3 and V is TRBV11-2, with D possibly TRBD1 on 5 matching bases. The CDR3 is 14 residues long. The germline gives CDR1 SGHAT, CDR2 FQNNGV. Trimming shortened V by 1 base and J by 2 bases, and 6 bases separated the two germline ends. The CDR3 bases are TGTGCCAGCAGCTTAGGGACAACTGGAAACACCATATATTTT. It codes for CASSLGTTGNTIYF.

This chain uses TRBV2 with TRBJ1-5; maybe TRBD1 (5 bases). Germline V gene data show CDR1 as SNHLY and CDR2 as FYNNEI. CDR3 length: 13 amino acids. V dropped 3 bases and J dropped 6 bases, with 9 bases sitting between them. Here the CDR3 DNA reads TGTGCCAGCAGTGAGGGGCCGGGTCAGCCCCAGCATTTT. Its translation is CASSEGPGQPQHF.

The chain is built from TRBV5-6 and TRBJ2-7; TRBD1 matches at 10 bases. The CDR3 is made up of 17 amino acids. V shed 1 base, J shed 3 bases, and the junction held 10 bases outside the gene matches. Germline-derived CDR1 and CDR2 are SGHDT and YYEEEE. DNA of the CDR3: TGTGCCAGCAGCTTGTCCGACAGGGGGCTTGACTACTACGAGCAGTACTTC. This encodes CASSLSDRGLDYYEQYF.

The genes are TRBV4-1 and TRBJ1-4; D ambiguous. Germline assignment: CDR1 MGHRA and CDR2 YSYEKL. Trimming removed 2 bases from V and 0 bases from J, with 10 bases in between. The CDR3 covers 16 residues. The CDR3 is CASSQRAGTTNEKLFF. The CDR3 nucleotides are TGCGCCAGCAGCCAAAGAGCGGGCACAACTAATGAAAAACTGTTTTTT.

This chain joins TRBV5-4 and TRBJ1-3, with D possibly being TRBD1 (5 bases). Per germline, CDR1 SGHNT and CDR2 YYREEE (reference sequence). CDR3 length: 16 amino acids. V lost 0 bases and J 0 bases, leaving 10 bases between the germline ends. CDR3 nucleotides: TGTGCCAGCAGCTTGGCGGACACGCGCTCTGGAAACACCATATATTTT. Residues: CASSLADTRSGNTIYF.

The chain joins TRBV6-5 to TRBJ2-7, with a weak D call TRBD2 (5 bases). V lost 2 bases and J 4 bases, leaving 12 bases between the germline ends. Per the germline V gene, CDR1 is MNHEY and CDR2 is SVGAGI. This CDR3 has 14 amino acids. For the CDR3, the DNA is TGTGCCAGCAGTTACAGGGAGTCCAGGTACGAGCAGTACTTC. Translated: CASSYRESRYEQYF.

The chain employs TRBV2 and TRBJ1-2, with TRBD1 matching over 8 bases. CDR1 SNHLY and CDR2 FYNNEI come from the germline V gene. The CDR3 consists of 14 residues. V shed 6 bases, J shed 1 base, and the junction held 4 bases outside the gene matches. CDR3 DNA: TGTGCCAGCAGGGGGACAGGATTTAACTATGGCTACACCTTC. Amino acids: CASRGTGFNYGYTF.

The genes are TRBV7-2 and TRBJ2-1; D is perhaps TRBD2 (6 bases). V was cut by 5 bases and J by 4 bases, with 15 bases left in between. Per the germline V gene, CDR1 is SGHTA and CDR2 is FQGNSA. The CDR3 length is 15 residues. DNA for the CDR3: TGTGCCAGCAGCAAGCGGCGGGACTCTTACAATGAGCAGTTCTTC. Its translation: CASSKRRDSYNEQFF.

CDR3 in DNA: TGTGCCAGTAGTATAGTCGGGGGAGAGCAGCCCCAGCATTTT. This gives the protein CASSIVGGEQPQHF. The chain uses TRBV19 and TRBJ1-5; weak D call: TRBD1 (5 bases). The germline V and J ends were trimmed by 1 base and 7 bases, with 11 bases remaining between them. Germline V gene sequence: CDR1 LNHDA, CDR2 SQIVND (reference sequence). This CDR3 spans 14 amino acids.

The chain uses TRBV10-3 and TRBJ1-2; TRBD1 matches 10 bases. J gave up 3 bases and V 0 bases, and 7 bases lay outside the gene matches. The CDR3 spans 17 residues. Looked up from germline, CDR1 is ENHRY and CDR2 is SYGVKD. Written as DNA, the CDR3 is TGTGCCATCAGTGAGTCCCGGGACAGGGGACGGTACTATGGCTACACCTTC. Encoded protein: CAISESRDRGRYYGYTF.

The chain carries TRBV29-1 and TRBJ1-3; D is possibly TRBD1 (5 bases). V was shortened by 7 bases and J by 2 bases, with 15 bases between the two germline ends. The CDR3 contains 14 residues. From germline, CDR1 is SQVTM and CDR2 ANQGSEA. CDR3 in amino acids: CSAATGLAGNTIYF. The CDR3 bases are TGCAGCGCCGCCACAGGCCTGGCTGGAAACACCATATATTTT.

In DNA form, the CDR3 reads TGTGCCAGCAGATCCCCCGGGACAGGGGGTGGATACGAGCAGTACTTC. Its protein product is CASRSPGTGGGYEQYF. The gene calls are TRBV11-2 and TRBJ2-7; 11 nucleotides line up with TRBD1. The CDR3 is 16 residues long. The V segment lost 6 bases and the J segment 4 bases; nucleotides outside the gene matches: 11. Per germline, CDR1 SGHAT and CDR2 FQNNGV. The variable domain in full, completed from reference TRBV11-2 and TRBJ2-7, reads EAGVAQSPRYKIIEKRQSVAFWCNPISGHATLYWYQQILGQGPKLLIQFQNNGVVDDSQLPKDRFSAERLKGVDSTLKIQPAKLEDSAVYLCASRSPGTGGGYEQYFGPGTRLTVT.

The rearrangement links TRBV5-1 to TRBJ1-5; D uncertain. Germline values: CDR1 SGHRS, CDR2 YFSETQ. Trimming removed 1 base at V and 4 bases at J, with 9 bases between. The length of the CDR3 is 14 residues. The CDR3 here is CASSLFSGNQPQHF. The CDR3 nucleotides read TGCGCCAGCAGCTTGTTCTCGGGGAATCAGCCCCAGCATTTT.

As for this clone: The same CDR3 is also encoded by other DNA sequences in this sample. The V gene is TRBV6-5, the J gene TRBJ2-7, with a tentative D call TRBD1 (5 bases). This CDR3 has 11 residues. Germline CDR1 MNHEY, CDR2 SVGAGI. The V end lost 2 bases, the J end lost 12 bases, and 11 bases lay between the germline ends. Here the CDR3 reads CASSYAGLMYF. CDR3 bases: TGTGCCAGCAGTTACGCAGGGTTGATGTACTTC.